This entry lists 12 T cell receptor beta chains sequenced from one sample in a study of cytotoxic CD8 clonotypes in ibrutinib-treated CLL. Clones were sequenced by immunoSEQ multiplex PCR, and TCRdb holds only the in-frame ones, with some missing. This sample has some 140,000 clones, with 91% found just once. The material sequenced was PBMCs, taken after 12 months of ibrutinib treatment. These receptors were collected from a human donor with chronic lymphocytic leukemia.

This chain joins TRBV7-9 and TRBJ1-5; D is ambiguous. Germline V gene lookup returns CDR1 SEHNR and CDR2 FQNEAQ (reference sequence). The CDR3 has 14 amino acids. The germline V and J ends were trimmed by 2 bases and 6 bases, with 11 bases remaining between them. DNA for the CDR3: TGTGCCAGCAGCTTACCTGGTGGTACTCAGCCCCAGCATTTT. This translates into CASSLPGGTQPQHF.

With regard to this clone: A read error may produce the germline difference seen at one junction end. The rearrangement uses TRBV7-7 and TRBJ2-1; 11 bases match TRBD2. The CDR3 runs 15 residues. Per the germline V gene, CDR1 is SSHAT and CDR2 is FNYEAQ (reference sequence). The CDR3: CASSLAGGVGNEQFF. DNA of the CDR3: TGTGCTAGCAGCTTAGCGGGGGGGGTAGGAAATGAGCAGTTCTTC.

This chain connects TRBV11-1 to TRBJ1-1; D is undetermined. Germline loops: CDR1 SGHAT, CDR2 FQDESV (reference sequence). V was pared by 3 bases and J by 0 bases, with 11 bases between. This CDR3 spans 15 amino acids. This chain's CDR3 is CASSFWAALNTEAFF. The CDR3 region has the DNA TGTGCCAGCAGCTTTTGGGCAGCCCTGAACACTGAAGCTTTCTTT.

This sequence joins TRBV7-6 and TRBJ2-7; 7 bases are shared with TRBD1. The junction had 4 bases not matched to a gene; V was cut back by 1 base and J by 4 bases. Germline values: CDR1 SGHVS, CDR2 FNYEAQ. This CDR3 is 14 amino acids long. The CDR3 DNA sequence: TGTGCCAGCAGCTTAGACGGGACAGAGTACGAGCAGTACTTC. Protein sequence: CASSLDGTEYEQYF.

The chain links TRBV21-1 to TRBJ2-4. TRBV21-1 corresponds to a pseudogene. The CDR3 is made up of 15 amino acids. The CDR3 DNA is TGTGCCAGCAGGGGGACGGAATTAGCCAAAAACATTCAGTACTTC. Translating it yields CASRGTELAKNIQYF.

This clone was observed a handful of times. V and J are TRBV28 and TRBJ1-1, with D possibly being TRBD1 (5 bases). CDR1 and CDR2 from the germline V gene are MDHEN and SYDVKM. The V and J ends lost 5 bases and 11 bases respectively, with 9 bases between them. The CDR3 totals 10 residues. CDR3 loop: CASSSPGAFF. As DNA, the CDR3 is TGTGCCAGCAGTAGCCCAGGGGCTTTCTTT.

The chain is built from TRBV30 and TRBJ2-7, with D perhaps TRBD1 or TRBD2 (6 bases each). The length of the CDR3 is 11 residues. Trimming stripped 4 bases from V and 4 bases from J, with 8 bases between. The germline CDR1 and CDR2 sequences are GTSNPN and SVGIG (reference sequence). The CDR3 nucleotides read TGTGCCTGGAAAGGGGGGTACGAGCAGTACTTC. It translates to CAWKGGYEQYF. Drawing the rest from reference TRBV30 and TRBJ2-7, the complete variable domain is SQTIHQWPATLVQPVGSPLSLECTVEGTSNPNLYWYRQAAGRGLQLLFYSVGIGQISSEVPQNLSASRPQDRQFILSSKKLLLSDSGFYLCAWKGGYEQYFGPGTRLTVT.

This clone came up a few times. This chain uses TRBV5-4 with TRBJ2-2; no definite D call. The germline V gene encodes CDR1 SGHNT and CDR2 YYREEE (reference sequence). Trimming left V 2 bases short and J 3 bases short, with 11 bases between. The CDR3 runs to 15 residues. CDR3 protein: CASSFSGIDTGELFF. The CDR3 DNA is TGTGCCAGCAGCTTCTCGGGTATTGACACCGGGGAGCTGTTTTTT. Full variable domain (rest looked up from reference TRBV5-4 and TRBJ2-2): ETGVTQSPTHLIKTRGQQVTLRCSSQSGHNTVSWYQQALGQGPQFIFQYYREEENGRGNFPPRFSGLQFPNYSSELNVNALELDDSALYLCASSFSGIDTGELFFGEGSRLTVL.

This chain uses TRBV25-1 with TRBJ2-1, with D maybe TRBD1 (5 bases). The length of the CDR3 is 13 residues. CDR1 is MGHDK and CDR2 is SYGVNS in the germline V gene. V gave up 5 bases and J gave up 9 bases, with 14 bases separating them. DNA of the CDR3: TGTGCCAGCAGTATTATAACAGGATCTGAGCAGTTCTTC. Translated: CASSIITGSEQFF.

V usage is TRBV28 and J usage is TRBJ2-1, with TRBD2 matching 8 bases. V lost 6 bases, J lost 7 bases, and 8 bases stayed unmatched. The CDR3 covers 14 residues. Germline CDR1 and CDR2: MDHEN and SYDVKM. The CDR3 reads CASSTGLARNEQFF. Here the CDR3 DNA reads TGTGCCAGCAGCACCGGACTAGCTAGAAATGAGCAGTTCTTC. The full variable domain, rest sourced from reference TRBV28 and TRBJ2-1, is DVKVTQSSRYLVKRTGEKVFLECVQDMDHENMFWYRQDPGLGLRLIYFSYDVKMKEKGDIPEGYSVSREKKERFSLILESASTNQTSMYLCASSTGLARNEQFFGPGTRLTVL.

CDR3 in DNA: TGTGCCAGCCTATCCTACGGACTAGCGGGGGAGACCCAGTACTTC. Its protein is CASLSYGLAGETQYF. The chain is built from TRBV6-5 and TRBJ2-5; 12 positions match TRBD2. The V and J ends lost 8 bases and 5 bases, in that order; junction bases with no gene match: 9. Germline V lookup: CDR1 MNHEY, CDR2 SVGAGI. The CDR3 contains 15 residues.

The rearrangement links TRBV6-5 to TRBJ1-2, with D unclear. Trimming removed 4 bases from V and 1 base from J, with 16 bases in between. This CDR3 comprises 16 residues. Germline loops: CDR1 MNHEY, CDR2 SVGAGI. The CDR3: CASSSRSGSRNYGYTF. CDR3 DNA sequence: TGTGCCAGCAGTTCTCGTTCGGGCAGCCGTAACTATGGCTACACCTTC.